The next 31 T cell receptor beta chains were all read from a single sample in a study of blood T cells in healthy people across ages. A second PCR of 7 to 11 cycles used a sample-barcoded 5' primer and a J-beta primer mix. TCRdb used MiXCR to reprocess the 5' RACE reads, holding one entry per CDR3 protein. In the table there are about 730,000 distinct CDR3 sequences, around 40% of which are singletons. Material: blood. These receptors all come from a woman aged 60 to 75 in good health.

The chain has TRBV20-1 and TRBJ1-5, with D unclear. The V gene lost 4 bases and the J gene lost 5 bases, with 18 bases spanning the gap. Germline loops: CDR1 DFQATT, CDR2 SNEGSKA (reference sequence). This CDR3 contains 15 residues. CDR3 amino acids: CSAKPKGDWDQPQHF. CDR3 DNA sequence: TGCAGTGCTAAGCCCAAGGGTGATTGGGATCAGCCCCAGCATTTT.

This chain uses TRBV2 with TRBJ1-6; 12 positions agree with TRBD1. This CDR3 contains 16 residues. J lost 10 bases, V lost 4 bases, and 8 bases had no gene match. Germline loops: CDR1 SNHLY, CDR2 FYNNEI. The CDR3 nucleotides are TGTGCCAGCAGTGCCGGGACAGGGGGCTCGGGATCACCCCTCCACTTT. It yields the protein CASSAGTGGSGSPLHF.

This clonotype was counted between two and nine times. The chain carries TRBV20-1 and TRBJ1-1; TRBD1 matches 7 bases. Trimming took 2 bases from V and 11 from J; bases not matched to a gene: 5. Germline V gene sequence: CDR1 DFQATT, CDR2 SNEGSKA (reference sequence). The CDR3 totals 11 residues. CDR3 amino acids: CSARRDSIAFF. CDR3 DNA sequence: TGCAGTGCTAGACGGGACAGTATCGCTTTCTTT.

This clonotype has a handful of counts. This chain uses TRBV11-3 with TRBJ2-7; the match to TRBD1 covers 9 bases. V lost 4 bases and J lost 5; bases outside the gene matches: 9. Germline V CDR1 and CDR2: SGHNT, YENEEA. This CDR3 comprises 15 residues. The CDR3 nucleotides are TGTGCCAGCAGCTACAAACAGGGGGCGAAGGACGAGCAGTACTTC. Translation gives CASSYKQGAKDEQYF. The variable domain in full, completed from reference TRBV11-3 and TRBJ2-7, reads EAGVVQSPRYKIIEKKQPVAFWCNPISGHNTLYWYLQNLGQGPELLIRYENEEAVDDSQLPKDRFSAERLKGVDSTLKIQPAELGDSAVYLCASSYKQGAKDEQYFGPGTRLTVT.

This clonotype was seen a handful of times. The V and J genes are TRBV20-1 and TRBJ2-3; 7 bases match TRBD2. The CDR3 is 15 amino acids. From germline, CDR1 is DFQATT and CDR2 SNEGSKA (reference sequence). With 2 bases clipped from V and 5 bases from J, the junction kept 10 bases outside the gene matches. The CDR3 nucleotides are TGCAGTGCTAGAAATCCCTACAGCGGGGAAGATACGCAGTATTTT. The encoded protein is CSARNPYSGEDTQYF.

The sample holds a few counts of this clonotype. The chain links TRBV5-5 to TRBJ2-3, with TRBD1 identical over 7 bases. V trimming: 0 bases; J trimming: 4 bases; junction bases outside the gene matches: 5. CDR1 and CDR2 from the germline V gene are SGHKS and YYEKEE (reference sequence). CDR3 size: 15 residues. The CDR3 DNA follows: TGTGCCAGCAGCTTGGCGACAGGGTTATCAGATACGCAGTATTTT. This sequence encodes CASSLATGLSDTQYF.

This clonotype was seen only a few times. The chain recombines TRBV20-1 with TRBJ2-1; 8 nucleotides agree with TRBD2. With the DNA end fitting TRBJ2-7 better, the J assignment may be wrong. The germline V gene has CDR1 DFQATT and CDR2 SNEGSKA (reference sequence). CDR3 size: 14 residues. The CDR3 nucleotides read TGCAGTGCTAGCGGGGGGGCCCCCTACAATGAGCAGTACTTC. Translating it yields CSASGGAPYNEQYF.

This clonotype was counted once. DNA for the CDR3: TGTGCCAGTAGCGAGGACCCCGGCGATGAGCAGTTCTTC. This codes for CASSEDPGDEQFF. The rearrangement uses TRBV19 and TRBJ2-1; D unresolved. Germline V CDR1 and CDR2: LNHDA, SQIVND (reference sequence). Trimming cost V 6 bases and J 8 bases, with 14 bases left between them. CDR3 length: 13 amino acids.

The V and J genes are TRBV6-2 or TRBV6-3 and TRBJ2-7, with D uncertain. Trimming took 2 bases from V and 2 from J, leaving 16 bases between them. This CDR3 comprises 16 residues. The V gene's germline CDR1 is MNHEY and CDR2 SVGEGT. CDR3 sequence (DNA): TGTGCCAGCAGTTACCGCGCGCGGAGCCCCCCCTACGAGCAGTACTTC. It is translated as CASSYRARSPPYEQYF.

The V call is TRBV28, the J call TRBJ1-2, with D hard to call. The germline V and J ends were trimmed by 6 bases and 2 bases, with 16 bases remaining between them. CDR1 is MDHEN, CDR2 SYDVKM, per germline. The CDR3 spans 15 residues. The CDR3 DNA follows: TGTGCCAGCAGGGGCCCGGAATGGTTCAACTATGGCTACACCTTC. Its translation: CASRGPEWFNYGYTF.

This clonotype was observed a handful of times. V is TRBV11-2 and J is TRBJ2-2, with D possibly being TRBD1 (6 bases). The CDR3 consists of 14 residues. V lost 6 bases to trimming and J lost 5 bases, with 13 bases between them. CDR1 is SGHAT, CDR2 FQNNGV, per germline. For the CDR3, the DNA is TGTGCCAGCAGTATACAGGGCAAGACCGGGGAGCTGTTTTTT. This gives the protein CASSIQGKTGELFF.

Ten or more counts support this clonotype. The V call is TRBV24-1, the J call TRBJ2-5; D is ambiguous. The CDR3 loop spans 13 amino acids. Germline V gene lookup returns CDR1 KGHDR and CDR2 SFDVKD. Between the trimmed V and J ends, which lost 5 bases and 1 base, there was a span of 7 bases. The CDR3 coding sequence is TGTGCCACCAGTGGGCAGCCCCAAGAGACCCAGTACTTC. This gives the protein CATSGQPQETQYF.

The V call is TRBV15, the J call TRBJ2-1; D is possibly TRBD2 (6 bases). This CDR3 has 13 residues. Germline V gene sequence: CDR1 LNHNV, CDR2 YYDKDF (reference sequence). With 4 bases removed from V and 7 bases from J, the gap between germline ends came to 11 bases. CDR3 nucleotide sequence: TGTGCCACCAGCACCAAACGGGGGAATGAGCAGTTCTTC. Its translation: CATSTKRGNEQFF.

This clonotype occurred once. This chain connects TRBV28 to TRBJ2-7; D gene uncertain. The end of the DNA fits TRBJ2-5 better, so the J call may be wrong. The CDR3 totals 15 residues. CDR1 MDHEN and CDR2 SYDVKM come from the germline V gene. Here the CDR3 reads CASSYRVSRMETQYF. The DNA of the CDR3 is TGTGCCAGCAGTTACCGGGTCTCCCGGATGGAGACCCAGTACTTC.

As to this clonotype: A read error may explain this, as a much larger clone is one base away. This CDR3 reads CASSPAEEETQFF. The CDR3 region has the DNA TGTGCCAGCAGTCCGGCGGAAGAAGAGACCCAGTTCTTC. This chain connects TRBV12-3 or TRBV12-4 to TRBJ2-1; no clear D gene. This CDR3 contains 13 residues. Trimming removed 5 bases from V and 13 bases from J, with 18 bases in between.

V is TRBV5-1 and J is TRBJ2-5, with a possible D match to TRBD2 (6 bases). The J call may be in error: the DNA end matches TRBJ2-7 better. Germline CDR1 SGHRS, CDR2 YFSETQ. The CDR3 runs 13 residues. The CDR3 loop reads CASSLGGEDEQYF. CDR3 DNA sequence: TGCGCCAGCAGCTTGGGCGGGGAGGACGAGCAGTACTTC.

This clonotype appeared a few times. J is TRBJ2-1 and V is TRBV6-4, with a tentative D call TRBD2 (6 bases). This CDR3 region has 14 residues. Germline V lookup: CDR1 MRHNA, CDR2 SNTAGT. V was shortened by 4 bases and J by 9 bases, with 16 bases between the two germline ends. The CDR3, as DNA: TGTGCCAGCAGTGCGGGCGGGAAGAGCATTGAGCAGTTCTTC. Translating it yields CASSAGGKSIEQFF.

V usage is TRBV24-1 and J usage is TRBJ1-1, with D perhaps matching TRBD1 (6 bases). V lost 4 bases and J lost 1, with 12 bases in between. CDR1 KGHDR and CDR2 SFDVKD come from the germline V gene. CDR3 length equals 15 residues. This chain's CDR3 is CATSETGGQNTEAFF. The CDR3 DNA follows: TGTGCCACCAGTGAGACAGGAGGTCAGAACACTGAAGCTTTCTTT.

This clonotype was observed a handful of times. The V call is TRBV18, the J call TRBJ2-5; D remains unclear. CDR1 and CDR2 (germline): KGHSH, LQKENI. The V end was cut by 6 bases, the J end by 5 bases, with 10 bases between. CDR3 length equals 12 residues. For the CDR3, the DNA is TGTGCCAGCTCTCTCCTCCGGGAGACCCAGTACTTC. Amino acid sequence: CASSLLRETQYF.

There are a few counts of this clonotype. The chain uses TRBV7-9 and TRBJ2-2; no clear D. The ends were cut back, 5 bases at V and 6 bases at J, with 28 bases in the middle. Germline CDR1 reads SEHNR; CDR2 reads FQNEAQ (reference sequence). The CDR3 consists of 19 residues. The CDR3 nucleotides are TGTGCCAGCAGCCTACTTTACGGTATCGGGTCGTTCGTATCCGGGGAGCTGTTTTTT. Its protein product is CASSLLYGIGSFVSGELFF. Supplemented by reference TRBV7-9 and TRBJ2-2, the full variable domain reads DTGVSQNPRHKITKRGQNVTFRCDPISEHNRLYWYRQTLGQGPEFLTYFQNEAQLEKSRLLSDRFSAERPKGSFSTLEIQRTEQGDSAMYLCASSLLYGIGSFVSGELFFGEGSRLTVL.

This rearrangement joins TRBV9 to TRBJ2-3; TRBD2 matches 11 bases. Looked up from germline, CDR1 is SGDLS and CDR2 is YYNGEE. This CDR3 is 15 amino acids long. After removal of 3 bases from V and 5 bases from J, the junction contained 5 bases not matched to a gene. CDR3 in amino acids: CASSETSGDLDTQYF. The CDR3 DNA is TGTGCCAGCAGCGAGACTAGCGGGGATTTAGATACGCAGTATTTT.

The CDR3 loop is CSARDWRQETQYF. CDR3 nucleotides: TGCAGTGCTAGAGATTGGCGGCAAGAGACCCAGTACTTC. The V gene is TRBV20-1, the J gene TRBJ2-5, with no clear D. CDR1 DFQATT and CDR2 SNEGSKA come from the germline V gene (reference sequence). The V and J ends lost 0 bases and 2 bases respectively, with 7 bases between them. The CDR3 length is 13 residues.

The chain joins TRBV6-1 to TRBJ1-1, with no clear D. CDR1 is MNHNS and CDR2 is SASEGT in the germline V gene. The CDR3 totals 14 residues. The V and J ends lost 10 bases and 1 base respectively, with 16 bases between them. CDR3 loop: CATRLHPPNTEAFF. The CDR3 nucleotides read TGTGCCACACGACTTCATCCACCGAACACTGAAGCTTTCTTT.

This clonotype was recorded many times. This rearrangement joins TRBV20-1 to TRBJ2-1, with 10 nucleotides matching TRBD2. CDR1 and CDR2 (germline): DFQATT, SNEGSKA (reference sequence). V lost 6 bases, J lost 7 bases, and 9 bases stayed unmatched. The CDR3 extends over 14 amino acids. The CDR3 region has the DNA TGCAGTGCAAATCTAGCGGGGGCGGTAAATGAGCAGTTCTTC. Its protein is CSANLAGAVNEQFF.

This chain connects TRBV6-2 or TRBV6-3 to TRBJ2-2; 9 positions agree with TRBD2. The CDR3 is 14 amino acids. V lost 10 bases and J lost 5; bases outside the gene matches: 8. The germline V gene has CDR1 MNHEY and CDR2 SVGEGT. The CDR3 loop reads CAILPGLATGELFF. The DNA of the CDR3 is TGTGCCATTCTTCCGGGACTAGCTACCGGGGAGCTGTTTTTT.

The chain joins TRBV5-5 to TRBJ2-1, with D perhaps TRBD1 (6 bases). Trimming removed 4 bases from V and 6 bases from J, with 11 bases in between. Germline loops: CDR1 SGHKS, CDR2 YYEKEE (reference sequence). This CDR3 has 13 residues. CDR3 region: CASSGGHGNEQFF. CDR3 in DNA: TGTGCCAGCAGCGGGGGACACGGCAATGAGCAGTTCTTC.

J is TRBJ2-3 and V is TRBV20-1; 10 bases are a match to TRBD2. V was pared by 0 bases and J by 0 bases, with 6 bases of the junction left unmatched. The CDR3 runs 17 residues. Germline CDR1 DFQATT, CDR2 SNEGSKA (reference sequence). CDR3 nucleotide sequence: TGCAGTGCTAGAGAGCCTAGCGGGGGCCAAAGCACAGATACGCAGTATTTT. The encoded protein is CSAREPSGGQSTDTQYF.

V and J are TRBV3-1 and TRBJ2-7; 8 nucleotides match TRBD2. Matching the DNA end better, TRBJ2-5 makes the J call doubtful. Per the germline V gene, CDR1 is LGHDT and CDR2 is YNNKEL (reference sequence). This CDR3 is built from 17 residues. CDR3 bases: TGTGCCAGCAGCCATTTGACTACTAGCGGAGCAGAAGAGACCCAGTACTTC. Its protein is CASSHLTTSGAEETQYF.

This rearrangement joins TRBV7-2 to TRBJ2-1; possible D gene TRBD2, 5 bases. The CDR3 is 16 amino acids. The V gene lost 1 base and the J gene lost 1 base, with 11 bases spanning the gap. Germline CDR1 SGHTA, CDR2 FQGNSA. In DNA, the CDR3 is TGTGCCAGCAGCTTAGTGGGAGTCGGGTCCTACAATGAGCAGTTCTTC. Protein: CASSLVGVGSYNEQFF.

In its sample, this clonotype was seen many times. V gene TRBV29-1 combines with J gene TRBJ2-3, with TRBD2 matching 14 bases. CDR1 is SQVTM, CDR2 ANQGSEA, per germline. V lost 7 bases to trimming and J lost 5 bases; unmatched junction nucleotides: 2. The length of the CDR3 is 13 residues. CDR3 amino acids: CSAGTSGRDTQYF. For the CDR3, the DNA is TGCAGCGCCGGGACTAGCGGGAGAGATACGCAGTATTTT.

The chain combines TRBV20-1 with TRBJ2-1; 14 nucleotides agree with TRBD2. CDR1 and CDR2 from the germline V gene are DFQATT and SNEGSKA (reference sequence). V gave up 5 bases and J gave up 3 bases; unmatched junction bases: 6. The CDR3 spans 16 residues. The CDR3 region is CSASGLAGEGYNEQFF. CDR3 DNA: TGCAGTGCTTCGGGACTAGCGGGGGAGGGCTACAATGAGCAGTTCTTC.